Below, one T cell receptor (beta chain) is given with its context. Its specificity is not known. Treatment described: around 19 received Ad26.COV2.S at low or high dose, single or two shots; a few received placebo; per-sample allocation not given. Day 63 following the first vaccine or placebo injection was when the samples were taken. SARS-CoV-2 spike from the Wuhan strain was encoded by the vaccine, an Ad26 vector. The sample is drawn from a study of Ad26.COV2.S vaccination and SARS-CoV-2 variants. Across the whole study: Doses of Ad26.COV2.S were injected into muscle once or twice, 56 days apart.

Only in-frame clones appear in the TCRdb table, and some are missing; sequencing was by immunoSEQ multiplex PCR. Among around 370,000 clones, more than 75% were seen once, and the ten largest hold around 3%. Overall study results and limits: With respect to non-spike TCR breadth, vaccine and placebo recipients were similar. Researchers cautioned that TCR breadth and depth analyses may have underestimated total T cell responses.

The input for sequencing was peripheral blood, taken in a trial of Ad26.COV2.S vaccine versus placebo. This TCR was recovered from a person aged 18-60 years who received the Ad26.COV2.S COVID-19 vaccine or a placebo.

The CDR3 coding sequence is TGTGCCAGCAGTTACGGGGGTCGTACGCAGTATTTT. This sequence encodes CASSYGGRTQYF. This chain joins TRBV6-2 or TRBV6-3 and TRBJ2-3; the D gene could be TRBD1 or TRBD2 (5 bases each). The CDR3 has 12 amino acids. In germline, CDR1 is MNHEY, CDR2 SVGEGT. Trimming removed 2 bases from V and 8 bases from J, with 8 bases in between.